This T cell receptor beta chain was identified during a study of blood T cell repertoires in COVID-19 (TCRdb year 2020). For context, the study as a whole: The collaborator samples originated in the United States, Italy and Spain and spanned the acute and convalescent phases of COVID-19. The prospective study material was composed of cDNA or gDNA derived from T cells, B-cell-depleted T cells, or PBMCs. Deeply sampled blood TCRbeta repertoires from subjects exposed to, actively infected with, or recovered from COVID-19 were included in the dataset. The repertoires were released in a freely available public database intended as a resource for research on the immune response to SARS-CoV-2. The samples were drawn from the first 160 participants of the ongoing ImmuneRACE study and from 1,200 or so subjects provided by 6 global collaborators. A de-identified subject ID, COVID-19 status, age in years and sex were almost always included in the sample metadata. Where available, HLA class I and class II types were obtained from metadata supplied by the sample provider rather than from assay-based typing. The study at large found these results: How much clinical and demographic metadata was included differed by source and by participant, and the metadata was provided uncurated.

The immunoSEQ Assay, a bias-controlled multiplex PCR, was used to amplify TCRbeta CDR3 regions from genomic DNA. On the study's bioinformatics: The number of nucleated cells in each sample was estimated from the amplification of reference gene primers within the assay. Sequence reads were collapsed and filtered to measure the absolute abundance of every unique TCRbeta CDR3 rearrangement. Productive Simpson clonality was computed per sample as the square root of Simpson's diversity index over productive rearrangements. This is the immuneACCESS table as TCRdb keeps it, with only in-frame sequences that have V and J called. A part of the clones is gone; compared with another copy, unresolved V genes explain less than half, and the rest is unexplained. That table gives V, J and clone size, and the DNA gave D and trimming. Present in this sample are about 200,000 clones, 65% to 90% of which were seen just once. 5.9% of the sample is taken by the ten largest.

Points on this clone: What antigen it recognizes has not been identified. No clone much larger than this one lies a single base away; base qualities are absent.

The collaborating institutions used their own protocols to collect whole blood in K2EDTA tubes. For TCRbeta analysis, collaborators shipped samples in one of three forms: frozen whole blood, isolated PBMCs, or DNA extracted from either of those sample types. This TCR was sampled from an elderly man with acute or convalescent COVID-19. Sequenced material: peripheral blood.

The base sequence is TGTGCCAGCAGCTACGGAGCTGGAAACACCATATATTTT. This codes for CASSYGAGNTIYF. The chain is made from TRBV7-3 and TRBJ1-3, with the identity of the D gene unclear. V is clipped by 4 bases and J by 2 bases, and the sequence between their germline boundaries is 6 bases long. From the germline V gene, CDR1 is SGHTA and CDR2 is FQGTGA. The CDR3 runs 13 residues from the cysteine to the phenylalanine. The retained sequence is limited to the CDR3, 39 bases, with the frame set at the first base.